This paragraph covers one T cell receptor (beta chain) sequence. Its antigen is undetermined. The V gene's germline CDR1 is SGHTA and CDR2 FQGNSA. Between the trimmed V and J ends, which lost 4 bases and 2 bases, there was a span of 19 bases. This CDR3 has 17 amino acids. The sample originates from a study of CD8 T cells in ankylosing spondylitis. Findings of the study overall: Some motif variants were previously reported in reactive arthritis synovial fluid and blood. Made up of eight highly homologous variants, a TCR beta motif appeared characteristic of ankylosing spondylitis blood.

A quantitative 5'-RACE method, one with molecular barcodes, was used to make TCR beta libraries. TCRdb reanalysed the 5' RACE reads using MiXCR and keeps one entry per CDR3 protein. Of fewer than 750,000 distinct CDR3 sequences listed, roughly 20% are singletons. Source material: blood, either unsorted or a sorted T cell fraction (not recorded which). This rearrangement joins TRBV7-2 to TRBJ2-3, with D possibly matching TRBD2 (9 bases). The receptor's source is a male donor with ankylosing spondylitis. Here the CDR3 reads CASSYQGAGGPTDTQYF. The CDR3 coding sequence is TGTGCCAGCAGCTATCAGGGGGCGGGAGGGCCCACAGATACGCAGTATTTT.